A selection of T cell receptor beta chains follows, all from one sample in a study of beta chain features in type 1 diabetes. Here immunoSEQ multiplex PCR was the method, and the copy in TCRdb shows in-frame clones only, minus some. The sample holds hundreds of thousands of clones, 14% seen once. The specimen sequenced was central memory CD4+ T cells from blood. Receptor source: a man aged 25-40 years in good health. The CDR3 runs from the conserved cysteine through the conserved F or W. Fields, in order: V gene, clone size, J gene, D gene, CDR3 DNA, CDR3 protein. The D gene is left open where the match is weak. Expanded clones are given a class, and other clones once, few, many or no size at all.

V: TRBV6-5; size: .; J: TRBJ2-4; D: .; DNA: TGTGCCAGCAGTTCAGGTCAGGGGACCAAAAACATTCAGTACTTC; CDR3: CASSSGQGTKNIQYF
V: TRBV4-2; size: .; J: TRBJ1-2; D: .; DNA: TGTGCCAGCAGCCACGTAGGAGACAGAGTTAACTATGGCTACACCTTC; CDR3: CASSHVGDRVNYGYTF
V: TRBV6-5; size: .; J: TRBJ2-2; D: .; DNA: TGTGCCAGCAACGGAGTCGTGACCGGGGAGCTGTTTTTT; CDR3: CASNGVVTGELFF
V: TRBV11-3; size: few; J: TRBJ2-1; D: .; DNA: TGTGCCAGCAGCGATAACCGCAATGAGCAGTTCTTC; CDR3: CASSDNRNEQFF
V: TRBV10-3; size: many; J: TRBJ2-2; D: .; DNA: TGTGCCATCAGTCCCCCGAGGGGGGAGCTGTTTTTT; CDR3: CAISPPRGELFF
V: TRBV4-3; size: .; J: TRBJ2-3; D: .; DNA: TGCGCCAGCAGCCATCCAGGGAGCACAGATACGCAGTATTTT; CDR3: CASSHPGSTDTQYF
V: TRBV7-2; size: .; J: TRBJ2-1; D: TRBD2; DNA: TGTGCCAGCAGCCCGGTAGCGGGGGGGCAGTTCTTC; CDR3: CASSPVAGGQFF
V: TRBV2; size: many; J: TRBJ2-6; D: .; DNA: TGTGCCAGCAGAGTAGGCGGCTCTGGGGCCAACGTCCTGACTTTC; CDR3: CASRVGGSGANVLTF
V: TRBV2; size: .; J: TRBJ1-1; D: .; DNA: TGTGCCCGAAAACTAGACACTGAAGCTTTCTTT; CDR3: CARKLDTEAFF
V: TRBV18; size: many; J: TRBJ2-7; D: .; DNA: TGTGCCAGCTCACTACAGGCCCAAACCTACGAGCAGTACTTC; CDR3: CASSLQAQTYEQYF
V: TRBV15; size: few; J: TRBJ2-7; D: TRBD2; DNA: TGTGCCACCAGCAGAGATCTGAGCGGGGGGGGTGCCTACGAGCAGTACTTC; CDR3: CATSRDLSGGGAYEQYF
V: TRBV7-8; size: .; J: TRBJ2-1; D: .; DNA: TGTGCCAGCAGCTTAGAGGTTGGAGGGGGGCCCAGCTCCTACAATGAGCAGTTCTTC; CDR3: CASSLEVGGGPSSYNEQFF
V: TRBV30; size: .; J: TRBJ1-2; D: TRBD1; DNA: TGTGCCTGGAGTTTCAACAGGGGCAGTAAATACTATGGCTACACCTTC; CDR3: CAWSFNRGSKYYGYTF
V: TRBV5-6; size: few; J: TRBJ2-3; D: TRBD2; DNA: TGTGCCAGCAGCTACGGACTAGCCCTAGGGGGCACAGATACGCAGTATTTT; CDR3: CASSYGLALGGTDTQYF
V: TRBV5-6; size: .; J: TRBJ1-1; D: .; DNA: TGTGCCAGCAGCTTGACGGTGAACACTGAAGCTTTCTTT; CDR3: CASSLTVNTEAFF
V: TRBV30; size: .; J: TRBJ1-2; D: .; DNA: TGTGCCTGGCATAAAGGGGGGCGCTCATATGGCTACACCTTC; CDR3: CAWHKGGRSYGYTF
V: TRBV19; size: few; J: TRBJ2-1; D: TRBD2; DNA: TGTGCCAGTAGTCTCGGCGGGGGTCCCAAATACAATGAGCAGTTCTTC; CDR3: CASSLGGGPKYNEQFF